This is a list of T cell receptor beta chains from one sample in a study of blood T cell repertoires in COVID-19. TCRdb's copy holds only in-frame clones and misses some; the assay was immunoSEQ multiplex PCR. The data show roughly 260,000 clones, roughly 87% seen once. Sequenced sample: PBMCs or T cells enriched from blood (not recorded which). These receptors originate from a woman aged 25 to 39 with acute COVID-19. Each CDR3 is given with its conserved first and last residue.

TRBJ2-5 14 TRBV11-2 CASSLDRGSETQYF
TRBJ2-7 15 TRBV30 CAWSGRGGKLYEQYF
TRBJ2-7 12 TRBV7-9 CASSFYGIEQYF
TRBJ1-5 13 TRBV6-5 CASRQGRDQPQHF
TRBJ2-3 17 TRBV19 CASSIDLVSGETDTQYF
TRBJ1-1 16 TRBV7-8 CASSLESRDRETEAFF
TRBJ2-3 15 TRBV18 CASSPPGTGADTQYF
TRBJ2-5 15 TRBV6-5 CASSYRLAGGGTQYF
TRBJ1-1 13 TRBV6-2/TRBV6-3 CASSSAGFTEAFF
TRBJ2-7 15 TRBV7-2 CASSRTRQGAFEQYF
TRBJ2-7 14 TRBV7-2 CASSLGGTSYEQYF
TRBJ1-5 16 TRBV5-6 CASSSGQGFGNQPQHF
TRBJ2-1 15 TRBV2 CASNLLAGKYNEQFF
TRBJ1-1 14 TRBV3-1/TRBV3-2 CASSQDSRNTEAFF
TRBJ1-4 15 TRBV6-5 CASSYSGRMNEKLFF
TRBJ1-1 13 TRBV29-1 CSVEGRGNTEAFF
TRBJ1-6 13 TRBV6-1 CASSETGNSPLHF
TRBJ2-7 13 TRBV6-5 CASKDRVGHEQYF
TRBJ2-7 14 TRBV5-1 CASSPNYRGYEQYF
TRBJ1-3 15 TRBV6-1 CASSEYRGSGNTIYF
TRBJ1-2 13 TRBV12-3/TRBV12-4 CASSLRDNYGYTF
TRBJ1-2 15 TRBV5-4 CASSWGTGGDYGYTF
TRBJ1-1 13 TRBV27 CASSLGLPTEAFF
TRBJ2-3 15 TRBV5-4 CASSLVSSRTDTQYF
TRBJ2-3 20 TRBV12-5 CASGSPGPSSGGAVRDTQYF
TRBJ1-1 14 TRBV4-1 CASRPAGSNTEAFF
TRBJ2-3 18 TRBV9 CASSVGPPGRGTSDTQYF
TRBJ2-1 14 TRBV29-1 CSVAEPGWVNEQFF
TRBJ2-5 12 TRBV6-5 CASTEVLETQYF
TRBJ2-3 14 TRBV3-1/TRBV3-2 CASSQDSSTDTQYF
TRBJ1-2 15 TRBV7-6 CASSVGTSFNHGYTF
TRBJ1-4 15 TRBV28 CASSWYRDTNEKLFF
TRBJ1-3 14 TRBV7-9 CASSRPGGGNTIYF
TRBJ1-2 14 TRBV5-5 CASSPTGGNYGYTF
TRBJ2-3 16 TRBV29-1 CSGLAGGLGKTDTQYF
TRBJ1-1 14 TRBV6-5 CASSPFQGAREAFF
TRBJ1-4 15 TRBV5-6 CASSLRTGPNEKLFF
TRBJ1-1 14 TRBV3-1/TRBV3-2 CASSRRDKNTEAFF
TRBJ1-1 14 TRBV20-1 CSASDGQGITEAFF
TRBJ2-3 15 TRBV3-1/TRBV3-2 CASTGAGLSADTQYF
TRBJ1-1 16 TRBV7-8 CASSPDRGITNTEAFF
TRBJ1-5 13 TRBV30 CAWRDRGRQPQHF
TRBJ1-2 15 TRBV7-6 CASSLGQGDKGGYTF
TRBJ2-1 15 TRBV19 CASSLYRNIYNEQFF
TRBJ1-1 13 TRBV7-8 CASSSTVNTEAFF
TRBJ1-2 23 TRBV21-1 CASSKEDCRPTKGETVWNYGYTF
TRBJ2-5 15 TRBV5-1 CASSLAPGAEETQYF
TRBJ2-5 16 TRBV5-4 CASSLAVAGGGETQYF
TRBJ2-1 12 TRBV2 CASSGGGNEQFF
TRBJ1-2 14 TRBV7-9 CASSLVAGSYGYTF
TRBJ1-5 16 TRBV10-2 CASSSSTGGFDQPQHF
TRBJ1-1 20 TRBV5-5 CASSLGRRAGAGAGGYEAFF
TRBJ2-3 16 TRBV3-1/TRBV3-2 CASSLSVTGDADTQYF